The sequence of this TCR beta chain was determined in a study of T cell repertoires in cytomegalovirus infection. Study at large: Both CMV infection and a matching HLA type were indicated by public TCR beta signatures.

The germline V gene has CDR1 SEHNR and CDR2 FQNEAQ (reference sequence). The CDR3 totals 12 residues. Losses at the gene ends were 5 bases for V and 7 bases for J; bases not matched to a gene: 4. Each CDR3 protein is one row after TCRdb ran MiXCR on the reads. The top ten clones hold roughly 6.5% of a sample with approximately 250,000 distinct CDR3 sequences, approximately 6.7% of them seen once. This clonotype was detected many times. J is TRBJ1-1 and V is TRBV7-9; 7 bases match TRBD1. This sequence originates from a human donor in good health (CMV status not recorded). Some clones in this sample may be carry-over from other donors' samples. The sample was PBMCs. The CDR3 DNA is TGTGCCAGCAGCCGGGACAGCGGTGAAGCTTTCTTT. It encodes CASSRDSGEAFF.